The 22 T cell receptor beta chains listed next were all sequenced from one sample in a study of blood T cell repertoires in COVID-19. TCRdb's copy holds only in-frame clones and misses some; the assay was immunoSEQ multiplex PCR. The sample has 85,000 to 90,000 clones; roughly 76% are singletons. The material sequenced was peripheral blood. Source of these receptors: a woman older than 75 with active or convalescent COVID-19.

The rearrangement uses TRBV5-1 and TRBJ1-4; D is uncertain. Germline loops: CDR1 SGHRS, CDR2 YFSETQ. Trimming stripped 0 bases from V and 8 bases from J, with 11 bases between. The CDR3 has 14 residues. CDR3 sequence reads: CASSLGGMEEKLFF. DNA of the CDR3: TGCGCCAGCAGCTTGGGCGGAATGGAAGAAAAACTGTTTTTT. Using reference TRBV5-1 and TRBJ1-4 for the parts outside the CDR3, the full variable domain is KAGVTQTPRYLIKTRGQQVTLSCSPISGHRSVSWYQQTPGQGLQFLFEYFSETQRNKGNFPGRFSGRQFSNSRSEMNVSTLELGDSALYLCASSLGGMEEKLFFGSGTQLSVL.

V is TRBV15 and J is TRBJ1-1; D ambiguous. Trimming pared 2 bases from V and 0 bases from J, leaving 4 bases between. Germline V gene sequence: CDR1 LNHNV, CDR2 YYDKDF (reference sequence). This CDR3 has 13 residues. The CDR3 region has the DNA TGTGCCACCAGCAGACAATTGAACACTGAAGCTTTCTTT. As protein: CATSRQLNTEAFF.

Only one count was recorded for this clone. The CDR3 bases are TGTGCCAGCGGAGAGGGACAGGGGTCCTCCCCGGCCTATAATTCACCCCTCCACTTT. Residues: CASGEGQGSSPAYNSPLHF. V and J are TRBV9 and TRBJ1-6; TRBD1 matches at 10 bases. V gave up 7 bases and J gave up 2 bases; unmatched junction bases: 15. Germline CDR1 and CDR2: SGDLS and YYNGEE. This CDR3 comprises 19 residues. Variable domain in full (rest from reference TRBV9 and TRBJ1-6): DSGVTQTPKHLITATGQRVTLRCSPRSGDLSVYWYQQSLDQGLQFLIQYYNGEERAKGNILERFSAQQFPDLHSELNLSSLELGDSALYFCASGEGQGSSPAYNSPLHFGNGTRLTVT.

This clone was detected only once. The rearrangement links TRBV29-1 to TRBJ2-1; 11 nucleotides match TRBD1. There are 15 residues in the CDR3. The germline CDR1 and CDR2 sequences are SQVTM and ANQGSEA. V trimming: 2 bases; J trimming: 3 bases; junction bases outside the gene matches: 3. CDR3 amino acids: CSVERGTGGYNEQFF. For the CDR3, the DNA is TGCAGCGTTGAACGGGGGACAGGGGGCTACAATGAGCAGTTCTTC.

The gene calls are TRBV29-1 and TRBJ2-7, with 7 bases that match TRBD1. Germline lookup yields CDR1 SQVTM and CDR2 ANQGSEA. The junction had 7 bases not matched to a gene; V was cut back by 6 bases and J by 5 bases. This CDR3 region has 12 residues. The CDR3 region has the DNA TGCAGCGTCTTGACCCAGGGGGACGAGCAGTACTTC. Translated: CSVLTQGDEQYF.

The chain is built from TRBV19 and TRBJ1-4; 8 nucleotides align to TRBD1. V shed 5 bases, J shed 8 bases, and the junction held 7 bases outside the gene matches. The CDR3 contains 14 residues. Germline V CDR1 and CDR2: LNHDA, SQIVND (reference sequence). The CDR3 DNA reads as TGTGCCAGTAGTCTTGGACAGGGTGGGGAAAAACTGTTTTTT. Its translation: CASSLGQGGEKLFF.

The rearrangement uses TRBV4-2 and TRBJ1-2, with TRBD1 matching over 10 bases. The CDR3 covers 16 residues. Germline CDR1 reads LGHNA; CDR2 reads YNFKEQ. V was pared by 5 bases and J by 6 bases, with 12 bases of the junction left unmatched. For the CDR3, the DNA is TGTGCCAGCAGCTCGCCGGGACAGGGGCTAGAGAATGGCTACACCTTC. Translation: CASSSPGQGLENGYTF.

J is TRBJ1-5 and V is TRBV15; tentative D call: TRBD1 (5 bases). V lost 0 bases and J 0 bases, leaving 12 bases between the germline ends. The CDR3 length is 17 residues. Germline V gene sequence: CDR1 LNHNV, CDR2 YYDKDF (reference sequence). The chain's CDR3 is CATSRDQTAYSNQPQHF. CDR3 nucleotide sequence: TGTGCCACCAGCAGAGATCAGACAGCTTATAGCAATCAGCCCCAGCATTTT. The complete variable domain, with remaining parts taken from reference TRBV15 and TRBJ1-5, reads DAMVIQNPRYQVTQFGKPVTLSCSQTLNHNVMYWYQQKSSQAPKLLFHYYDKDFNNEADTPDNFQSRRPNTSFCFLDIRSPGLGDTAMYLCATSRDQTAYSNQPQHFGDGTRLSIL.

V is TRBV5-1 and J is TRBJ2-7; D is perhaps TRBD1 (6 bases). Germline loops: CDR1 SGHRS, CDR2 YFSETQ. The CDR3 sequence is 14 residues long. With 3 bases removed from V and 0 bases from J, the gap between germline ends came to 10 bases. CDR3 loop: CASSYSRGSYEQYF. As DNA, the CDR3 is TGCGCCAGCAGCTACTCCAGGGGCTCCTACGAGCAGTACTTC.

This chain links TRBV6-6 with TRBJ2-7, with 7 bases lining up with TRBD2. This CDR3 has 16 residues. The germline V gene encodes CDR1 MNHNY and CDR2 SVGAGI (reference sequence). V trimming: 10 bases; J trimming: 4 bases; junction bases outside the gene matches: 19. In nucleotides, the CDR3 is TGTGCCACCTCAAATCTTGGGGGGGACGGAATTTACGAGCAGTACTTC. Translating gives CATSNLGGDGIYEQYF.

The chain employs TRBV6-2 or TRBV6-3 and TRBJ2-7; 9 bases fit TRBD2. In germline, CDR1 is MNHEY, CDR2 SVGEGT. V shed 6 bases, J shed 4 bases, and the junction held 10 bases outside the gene matches. CDR3 length equals 15 residues. The CDR3 loop reads CASSSTMAGGYEQYF. The CDR3 DNA follows: TGTGCCAGCAGCTCCACTATGGCGGGAGGGTACGAGCAGTACTTC.

The J gene is TRBJ2-5, the V gene TRBV5-1; TRBD1 matches at 10 bases. The J segment lost 5 bases and the V segment lost 3 bases, leaving 4 bases of the junction unmatched. This CDR3 has 14 amino acids. In germline, CDR1 is SGHRS, CDR2 YFSETQ. The CDR3 protein is CASSSTGGRETQYF. DNA for the CDR3: TGCGCCAGCAGCTCGACAGGGGGCAGGGAGACCCAGTACTTC.

The chain recombines TRBV19 with TRBJ1-2; maybe TRBD1 (6 bases). V lost 7 bases to trimming and J lost 6 bases, with 15 bases between them. Looked up from germline, CDR1 is LNHDA and CDR2 is SQIVND (reference sequence). This CDR3 contains 13 residues. CDR3 region: CASTYSDRDGYTF. CDR3 coding DNA: TGTGCCAGTACTTACTCGGACAGAGATGGCTACACCTTC.

The V gene is TRBV4-1, the J gene TRBJ2-7, with 7 positions matching TRBD1. Germline assignment: CDR1 MGHRA and CDR2 YSYEKL. V shed 0 bases, J shed 4 bases, and the junction held 6 bases outside the gene matches. CDR3 size: 15 residues. In nucleotides, the CDR3 is TGCGCCAGCAGCCAAGAGCCGCCAGGGGGTTACGAGCAGTACTTC. As protein: CASSQEPPGGYEQYF.

The gene calls are TRBV3-1 (or the pseudogene TRBV3-2) and TRBJ2-7; D may be TRBD1 (5 bases). The CDR3 has 17 amino acids. The V and J ends lost 0 bases and 3 bases respectively, with 18 bases between them. CDR1 and CDR2 from the germline V gene are LGHDT and YNNKEL (reference sequence). The CDR3 region is CASSQDRCYRQNYEQYF. CDR3 coding DNA: TGTGCCAGCAGCCAAGATCGGTGCTACAGGCAAAACTACGAGCAGTACTTC.

The chain recombines TRBV3-1 (or the pseudogene TRBV3-2) with TRBJ1-2; 10 nucleotides agree with TRBD1. The trim removed 4 bases at V and 4 bases at J, leaving 9 bases unmatched. In germline, CDR1 is LGHDT, CDR2 YNNKEL (reference sequence). The CDR3 is made up of 16 amino acids. The CDR3 nucleotides are TGTGCCAGCAGCCCGTCCTTGGGACAGGGGTCCTATGGCTACACCTTC. Protein sequence: CASSPSLGQGSYGYTF.

The rearrangement joins TRBV6-4 to TRBJ1-1; 9 nucleotides match TRBD1. Per germline, CDR1 MRHNA and CDR2 SNTAGT. The CDR3 totals 16 residues. The ends lost 6 bases at V and 3 bases at J; junction bases unmatched: 11. The CDR3 spells CASRTRDRVWDTEAFF. The DNA for the CDR3 is TGTGCCAGCAGGACCCGGGACAGGGTATGGGACACTGAAGCTTTCTTT.

This clone has a handful of counts. CDR3 sequence: CASSPQGLTNTEAFF. The CDR3 DNA follows: TGTGCCAGCAGCCCCCAGGGGCTCACGAACACTGAAGCTTTCTTT. The V gene is TRBV7-3, the J gene TRBJ1-1; tentative D call: TRBD1 (6 bases). CDR1 SGHTA and CDR2 FQGTGA come from the germline V gene. CDR3 length: 15 amino acids. Trimming stripped 5 bases from V and 1 base from J, with 14 bases between.

The chain is built from TRBV9 and TRBJ2-1, with TRBD2 matching over 14 bases. The length of the CDR3 is 15 residues. With V trimmed by 4 bases and J by 8 bases, 5 bases remained unmatched. CDR1 and CDR2 from the germline V gene are SGDLS and YYNGEE. The CDR3 sequence is CASSSGLAGAYEQFF. The DNA of the CDR3 is TGTGCCAGCAGCTCGGGACTAGCGGGAGCTTATGAGCAGTTCTTC.

V usage is TRBV6-5 and J usage is TRBJ2-3, with 7 bases identical to TRBD2. Trimming at V came to 2 bases and at J to 4 bases, leaving 6 bases not matched to a gene. The CDR3 loop spans 15 amino acids. In germline, CDR1 is MNHEY, CDR2 SVGAGI. DNA of the CDR3: TGTGCCAGCAGTTACACTCAGGGAGGGGCAGATACGCAGTATTTT. It encodes CASSYTQGGADTQYF.

This sequence joins TRBV28 and TRBJ1-2; possibly TRBD1 for D (6 bases). The V gene's germline CDR1 is MDHEN and CDR2 SYDVKM. Trimming took 2 bases from V and 5 from J, leaving 15 bases between them. This CDR3 comprises 15 residues. CDR3 residues: CASSLSSGVAYGYTF. DNA for the CDR3: TGTGCCAGCAGTTTAAGCTCAGGGGTCGCGTATGGCTACACCTTC.

V and J are TRBV21-1 and TRBJ2-4; TRBD2 is taken as the D call from the table, unchecked against the DNA. TRBV21-1 is a known pseudogene. The CDR3 sequence is 10 residues long. DNA for the CDR3: TGTGCCAGCAGCCTCGGCATTCAGTACTTC. Translation gives CASSLGIQYF.